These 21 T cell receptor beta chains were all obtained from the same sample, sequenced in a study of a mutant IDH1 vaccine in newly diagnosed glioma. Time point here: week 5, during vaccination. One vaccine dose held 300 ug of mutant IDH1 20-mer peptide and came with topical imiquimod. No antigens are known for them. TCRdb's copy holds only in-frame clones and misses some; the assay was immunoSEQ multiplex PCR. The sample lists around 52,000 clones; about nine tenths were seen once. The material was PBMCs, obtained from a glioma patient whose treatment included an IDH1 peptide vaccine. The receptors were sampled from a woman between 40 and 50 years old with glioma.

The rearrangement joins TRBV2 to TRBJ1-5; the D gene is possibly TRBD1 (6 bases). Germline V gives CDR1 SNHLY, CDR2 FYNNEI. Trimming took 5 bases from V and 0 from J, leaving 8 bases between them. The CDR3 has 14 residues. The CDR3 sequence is CASSYRVSNQPQHF. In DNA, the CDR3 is TGTGCCAGCAGTTACAGGGTTAGCAATCAGCCCCAGCATTTT.

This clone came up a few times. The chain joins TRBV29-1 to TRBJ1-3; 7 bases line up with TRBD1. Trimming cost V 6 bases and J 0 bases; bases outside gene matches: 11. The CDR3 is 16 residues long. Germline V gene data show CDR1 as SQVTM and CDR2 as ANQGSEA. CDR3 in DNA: TGCAGCGTCTACAAGCGGGACAGAAGCTCTGGAAACACCATATATTTT. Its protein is CSVYKRDRSSGNTIYF.

CDR3 sequence reads: CASSLGTQQPQHF. For the CDR3, the DNA is TGTGCCAGCAGCCTCGGAACCCAGCAGCCCCAGCATTTT. This chain connects TRBV7-9 to TRBJ1-5; D remains unclear. The CDR3 is 13 residues long. Germline CDR1 reads SEHNR; CDR2 reads FQNEAQ (reference sequence). V dropped 5 bases and J dropped 7 bases, with 12 bases sitting between them.

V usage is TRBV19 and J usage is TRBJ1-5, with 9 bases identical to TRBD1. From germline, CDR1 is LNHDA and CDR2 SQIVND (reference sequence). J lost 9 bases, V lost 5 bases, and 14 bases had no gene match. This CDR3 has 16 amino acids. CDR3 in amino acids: CASSSGPWTGARPQHF. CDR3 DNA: TGTGCCAGTAGTTCGGGCCCCTGGACAGGGGCGCGGCCCCAGCATTTT. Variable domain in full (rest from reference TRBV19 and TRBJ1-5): DGGITQSPKYLFRKEGQNVTLSCEQNLNHDAMYWYRQDPGQGLRLIYYSQIVNDFQKGDIAEGYSVSREKKESFPLTVTSAQKNPTAFYLCASSSGPWTGARPQHFGDGTRLSIL.

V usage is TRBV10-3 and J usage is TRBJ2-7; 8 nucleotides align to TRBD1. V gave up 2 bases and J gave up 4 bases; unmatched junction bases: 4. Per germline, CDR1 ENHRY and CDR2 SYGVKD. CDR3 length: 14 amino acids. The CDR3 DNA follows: TGTGCCATCAGTGAGAGGCAGGGGGCTTACGAGCAGTACTTC. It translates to CAISERQGAYEQYF.

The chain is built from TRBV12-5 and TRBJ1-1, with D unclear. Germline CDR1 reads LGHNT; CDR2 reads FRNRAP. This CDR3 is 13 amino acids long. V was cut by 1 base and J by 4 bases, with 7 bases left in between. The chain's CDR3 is CASGLELGTEAFF. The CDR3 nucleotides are TGTGCTAGTGGTTTGGAATTGGGCACTGAAGCTTTCTTT.

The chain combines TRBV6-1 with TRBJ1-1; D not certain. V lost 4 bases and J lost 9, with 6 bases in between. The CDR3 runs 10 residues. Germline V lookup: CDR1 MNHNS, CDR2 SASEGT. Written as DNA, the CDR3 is TGTGCCAGCAGTGTCGAAAAAGCTTTCTTT. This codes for CASSVEKAFF.

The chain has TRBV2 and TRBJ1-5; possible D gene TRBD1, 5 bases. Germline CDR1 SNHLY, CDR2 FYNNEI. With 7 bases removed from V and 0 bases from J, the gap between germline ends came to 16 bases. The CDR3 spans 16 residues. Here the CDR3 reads CASKLGGTYSNQPQHF. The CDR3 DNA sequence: TGTGCCAGCAAGTTGGGGGGAACTTATAGCAATCAGCCCCAGCATTTT. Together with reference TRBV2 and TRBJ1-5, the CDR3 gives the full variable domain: EPEVTQTPSHQVTQMGQEVILRCVPISNHLYFYWYRQILGQKVEFLVSFYNNEISEKSEIFDDQFSVERPDGSNFTLKIRSTKLEDSAMYFCASKLGGTYSNQPQHFGDGTRLSIL.

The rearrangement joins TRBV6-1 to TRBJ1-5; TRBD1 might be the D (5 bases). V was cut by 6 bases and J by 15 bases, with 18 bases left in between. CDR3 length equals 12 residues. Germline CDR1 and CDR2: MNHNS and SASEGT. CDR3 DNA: TGTGCCAGCAGGGCTTTGAACAGGCGTCCGCATTTT. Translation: CASRALNRRPHF.

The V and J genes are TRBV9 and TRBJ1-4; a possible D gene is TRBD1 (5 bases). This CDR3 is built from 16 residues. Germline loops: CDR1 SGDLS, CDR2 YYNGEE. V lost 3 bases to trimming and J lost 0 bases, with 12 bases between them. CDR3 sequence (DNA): TGTGCCAGCAGCGCTGGGGGGGGGACAACTAATGAAAAACTGTTTTTT. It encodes CASSAGGGTTNEKLFF.

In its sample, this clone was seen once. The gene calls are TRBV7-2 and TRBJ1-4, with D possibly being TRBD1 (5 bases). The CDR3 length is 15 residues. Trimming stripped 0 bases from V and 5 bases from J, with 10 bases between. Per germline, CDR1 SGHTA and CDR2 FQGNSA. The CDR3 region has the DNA TGTGCCAGCAGCTTAGCCGGGAGGGGAAATGAAAAACTGTTTTTT. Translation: CASSLAGRGNEKLFF.

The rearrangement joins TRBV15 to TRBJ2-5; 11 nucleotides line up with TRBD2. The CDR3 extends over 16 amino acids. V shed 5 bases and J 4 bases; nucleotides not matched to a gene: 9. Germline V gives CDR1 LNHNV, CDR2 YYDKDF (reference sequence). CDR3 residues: CATSGGTSGFLETQYF. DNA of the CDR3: TGTGCCACCAGCGGCGGGACTAGCGGATTTTTAGAGACCCAGTACTTC.

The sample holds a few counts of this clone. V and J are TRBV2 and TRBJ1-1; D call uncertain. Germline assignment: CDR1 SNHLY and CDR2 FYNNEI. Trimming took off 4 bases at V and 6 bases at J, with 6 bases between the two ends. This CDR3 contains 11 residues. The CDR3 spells CASSGLAEAFF. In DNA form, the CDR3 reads TGTGCCAGCAGTGGGCTTGCTGAAGCTTTCTTT. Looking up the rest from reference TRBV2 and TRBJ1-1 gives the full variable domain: EPEVTQTPSHQVTQMGQEVILRCVPISNHLYFYWYRQILGQKVEFLVSFYNNEISEKSEIFDDQFSVERPDGSNFTLKIRSTKLEDSAMYFCASSGLAEAFFGQGTRLTVV.

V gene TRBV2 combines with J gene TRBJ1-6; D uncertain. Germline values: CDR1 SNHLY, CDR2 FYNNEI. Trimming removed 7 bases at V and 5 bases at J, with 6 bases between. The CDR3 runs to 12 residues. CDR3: CASIRDNSPLHF. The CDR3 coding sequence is TGTGCCAGCATACGGGATAATTCACCCCTCCACTTT.

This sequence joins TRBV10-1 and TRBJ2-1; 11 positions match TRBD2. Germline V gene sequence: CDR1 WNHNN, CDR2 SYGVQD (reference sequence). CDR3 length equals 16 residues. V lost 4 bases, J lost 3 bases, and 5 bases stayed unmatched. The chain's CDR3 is CASSAFSGGVYNEQFF. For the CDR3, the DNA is TGCGCCAGCAGTGCGTTTAGCGGGGGGGTCTACAATGAGCAGTTCTTC.

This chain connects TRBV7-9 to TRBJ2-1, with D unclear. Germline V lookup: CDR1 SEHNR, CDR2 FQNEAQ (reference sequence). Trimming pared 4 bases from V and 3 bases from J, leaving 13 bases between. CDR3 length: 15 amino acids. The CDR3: CASSYGRLLYNEQFF. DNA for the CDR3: TGTGCCAGCAGCTACGGACGGCTTCTCTACAATGAGCAGTTCTTC.

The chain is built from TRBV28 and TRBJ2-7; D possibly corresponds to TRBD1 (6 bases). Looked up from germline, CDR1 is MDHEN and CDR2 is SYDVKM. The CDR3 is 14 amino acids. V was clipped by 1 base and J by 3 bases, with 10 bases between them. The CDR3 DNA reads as TGTGCCAGCAGTTTATACGGGACACTCTACGAGCAGTACTTC. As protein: CASSLYGTLYEQYF.

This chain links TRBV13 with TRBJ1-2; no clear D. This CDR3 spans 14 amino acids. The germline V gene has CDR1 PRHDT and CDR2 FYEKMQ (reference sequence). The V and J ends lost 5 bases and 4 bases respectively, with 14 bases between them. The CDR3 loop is CASSPDEPSYGYTF. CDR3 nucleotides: TGTGCCAGCAGCCCGGACGAGCCGTCCTATGGCTACACCTTC.

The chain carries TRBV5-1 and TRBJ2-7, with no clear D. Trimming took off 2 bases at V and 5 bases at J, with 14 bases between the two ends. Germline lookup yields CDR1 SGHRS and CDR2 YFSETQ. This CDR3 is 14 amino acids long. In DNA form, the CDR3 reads TGCGCCAGCAGCTTTGTGGCTGGGTTGGACGAGCAGTACTTC. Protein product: CASSFVAGLDEQYF.

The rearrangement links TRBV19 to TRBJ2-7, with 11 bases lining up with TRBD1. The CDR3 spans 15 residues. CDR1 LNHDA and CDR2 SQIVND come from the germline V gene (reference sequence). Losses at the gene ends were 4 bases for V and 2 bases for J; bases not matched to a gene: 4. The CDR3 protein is CASSNPGQGAYEQYF. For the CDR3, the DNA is TGTGCCAGTAGTAATCCGGGACAGGGGGCCTACGAGCAGTACTTC.

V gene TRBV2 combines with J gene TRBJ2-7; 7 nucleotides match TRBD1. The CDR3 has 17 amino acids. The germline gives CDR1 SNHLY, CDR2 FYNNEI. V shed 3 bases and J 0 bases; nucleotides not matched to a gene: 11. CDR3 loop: CASSDPHRGRSSYEQYF. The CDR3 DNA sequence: TGTGCCAGCAGTGACCCCCACAGGGGTCGGAGCTCCTACGAGCAGTACTTC.